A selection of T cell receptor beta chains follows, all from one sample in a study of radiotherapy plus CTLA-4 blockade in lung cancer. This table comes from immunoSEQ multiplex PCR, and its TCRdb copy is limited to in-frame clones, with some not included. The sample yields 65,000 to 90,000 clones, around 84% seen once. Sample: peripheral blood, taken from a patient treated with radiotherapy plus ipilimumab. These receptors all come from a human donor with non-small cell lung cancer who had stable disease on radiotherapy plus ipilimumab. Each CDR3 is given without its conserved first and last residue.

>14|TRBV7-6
ASSPGVAGDTDTQY
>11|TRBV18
ASSPREDYGYT
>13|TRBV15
ATSRAGINTDTQY
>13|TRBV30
AWSFPGRTNYGYT
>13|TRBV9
ASSVGEGVRYGYT
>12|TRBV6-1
ASSAQGGTDTQY
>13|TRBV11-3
ASSSGQGMNTEAF
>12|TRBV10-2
ASSDQGNTGELF
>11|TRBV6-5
ATTGGFWDEQF
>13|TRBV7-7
ASSPLASNTGELF
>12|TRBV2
ASKIAGASNEQF
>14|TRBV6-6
ASSYPLAVSTDTQY
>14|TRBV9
ASSVGPGGTYNEQF
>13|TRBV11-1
ASSLVSGGDSPLH
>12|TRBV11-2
ASSLGPQGGEQY
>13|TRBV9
ASTPGQTNTGELF
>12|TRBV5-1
ASSEVTAGNEQF
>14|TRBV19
ASSMGAGGFTGELF
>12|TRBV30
AWSIPRTGFGYT
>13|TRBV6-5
ASSYASSLTGELF
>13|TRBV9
ASSPLPDAGNTIY
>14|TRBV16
ASSQSRQGARTEAF
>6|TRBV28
ASGSKY
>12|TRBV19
ASSIGSGSGELF
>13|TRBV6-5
ASSPRWTSQETQY
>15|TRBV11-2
ASSLDLRTGDSYEQY
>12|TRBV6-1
ASSEGQGYNGYT
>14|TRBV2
ASTVGTFSTNEKLF
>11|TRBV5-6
ASSLGTRLTQY
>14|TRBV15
ATSRVPGITNEKLF
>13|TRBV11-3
ASSFQGVRFYEQY
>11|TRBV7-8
ASSSQGITEAF
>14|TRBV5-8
ASSPAGGQGRYGYT
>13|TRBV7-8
ASRLTSGGSREQF
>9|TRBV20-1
SAPFNYGYT
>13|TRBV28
ASSSPPEANSPLH
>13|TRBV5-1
ASSLEGVPAYGYT
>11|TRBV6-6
ASSFQGASEAF
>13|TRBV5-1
ASSSRLAGYYEQY
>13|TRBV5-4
ASSFRANGANVLT
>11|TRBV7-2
ASSSGQNYGYT
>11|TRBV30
AWSVSSPHEQY
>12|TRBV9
ASSAVTGGYGYT
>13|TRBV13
ASASGTSGYNEQF
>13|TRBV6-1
ASSRAGGSYNEQF
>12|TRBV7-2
ASSLDRGLYKQY
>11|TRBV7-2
ASSLGQPYEQY
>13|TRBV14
ASSQDYQARAGQY
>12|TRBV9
ASSASGGGNEQY
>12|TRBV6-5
ASSSSVSNQPQH
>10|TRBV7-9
ASSLGQRGYT
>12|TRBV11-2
ASSFGRATGELF
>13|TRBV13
ASSRRGDQGPPQH
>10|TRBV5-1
ASSFRGYEQY
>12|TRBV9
ASSAVRAGETQY
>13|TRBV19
ASSMSQGYTDTQY
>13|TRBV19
ASKRTSGRSETQY